A single sample is the source of the 21 T cell receptor beta chains below, sequenced in a study of blood T cell repertoires in COVID-19. Sequenced by immunoSEQ multiplex PCR; TCRdb stores in-frame clones only, minus some. The profile shows some 67,000 clones, over 70% of them singletons. Source material: peripheral blood. The receptors derive from a man in his fifties or sixties with active COVID-19.

V is TRBV10-3 and J is TRBJ2-5, with a tentative D call TRBD1 (6 bases). Germline V gene lookup returns CDR1 ENHRY and CDR2 SYGVKD. V shed 2 bases and J shed 5 bases, with 21 bases lying between them. CDR3 length: 17 amino acids. The CDR3 protein is CAISEGNRAYVGETQYF. The CDR3 DNA is TGTGCCATCAGTGAGGGTAACAGGGCGTACGTCGGTGAGACCCAGTACTTC.

The chain couples TRBV30 to TRBJ2-1; D is uncertain. Germline CDR1 is GTSNPN and CDR2 is SVGIG (reference sequence). The CDR3 runs 12 residues. V was pared by 2 bases and J by 8 bases, with 10 bases between. CDR3 region: CAWSFFYDEQFF. CDR3 coding DNA: TGTGCCTGGAGTTTCTTCTATGATGAGCAGTTCTTC.

The gene calls are TRBV21-1 and TRBJ1-5. TRBV21-1 is labeled a pseudogene. The CDR3 has 16 residues. The CDR3 DNA is TGTGCCAGCAGCAAATCCATAAAGAGGGCTGGTCAGCCCCAGCATTTT. This codes for CASSKSIKRAGQPQHF.

A single count supports this clone. CDR3 region: CASSQAAWGGNSPLHF. In DNA form, the CDR3 reads TGTGCCAGCAGCCAAGCCGCGTGGGGGGGGAACTCACCCCTCCACTTT. V gene TRBV3-1 (or the pseudogene TRBV3-2) combines with J gene TRBJ1-6; perhaps TRBD1 as D (5 bases). The CDR3 covers 16 residues. CDR1 is LGHDT, CDR2 YNNKEL, per germline (reference sequence). V lost 1 base and J lost 10, with 17 bases in between.

The gene calls are TRBV9 and TRBJ1-3; D gene uncertain. V lost 0 bases, J lost 0 bases, and 7 bases lay in between. The CDR3 sequence is 15 residues long. Germline-derived CDR1 and CDR2 are SGDLS and YYNGEE. The CDR3 DNA follows: TGTGCCAGCAGCGTAGGTCCGTTCTCTGGAAACACCATATATTTT. As protein: CASSVGPFSGNTIYF.

This clone appeared a few times. V usage is TRBV7-9 and J usage is TRBJ2-1, with 7 bases aligning to TRBD2. Germline lookup yields CDR1 SEHNR and CDR2 FQNEAQ (reference sequence). The CDR3 totals 15 residues. The trim removed 3 bases at V and 4 bases at J, leaving 6 bases unmatched. CDR3 amino acids: CASSLTSPSYNEQFF. Written as DNA, the CDR3 is TGTGCCAGCAGCTTGACTAGCCCATCTTACAATGAGCAGTTCTTC.

V usage is TRBV19 and J usage is TRBJ2-4, with D maybe TRBD1 (5 bases). Trimming removed 1 base at V and 1 base at J, with 14 bases between. CDR1 is LNHDA and CDR2 is SQIVND in the germline V gene (reference sequence). The length of the CDR3 is 17 residues. CDR3 sequence: CASSIVQGKGAKNIQYF. The CDR3 DNA sequence: TGTGCCAGTAGTATAGTCCAGGGAAAGGGCGCCAAAAACATTCAGTACTTC.

This chain links TRBV24-1 with TRBJ1-1; D not resolved. The CDR3 extends over 13 amino acids. V shed 9 bases and J shed 4 bases, with 14 bases lying between them. Germline CDR1 KGHDR, CDR2 SFDVKD. The CDR3 is CATFVDRSTEAFF. Here the CDR3 DNA reads TGTGCCACCTTTGTTGATCGCAGCACTGAAGCTTTCTTT.

The rearrangement joins TRBV24-1 to TRBJ2-1; 9 positions match TRBD1. The CDR3 is made up of 17 amino acids. Per germline, CDR1 KGHDR and CDR2 SFDVKD. J was trimmed by 10 bases and V by 4 bases; bases with no gene match: 16. CDR3 amino acids: CATSDPTGTGNRREQFF. The CDR3 DNA reads as TGTGCCACCAGTGACCCCACCGGGACAGGGAATCGTCGCGAGCAGTTCTTC.

The chain couples TRBV10-2 to TRBJ2-7; the D is unclear. The CDR3 contains 16 residues. The V gene lost 0 bases and the J gene lost 3 bases, with 15 bases spanning the gap. In germline, CDR1 is WSHSY, CDR2 SAAADI. The CDR3 bases are TGCGCCAGCAGTGAGTCACCCTACTCAACGCTCTACGAGCAGTACTTC. Translation: CASSESPYSTLYEQYF.

The chain combines TRBV10-3 with TRBJ1-5, with a possible D match to TRBD1 (5 bases). This CDR3 has 14 residues. CDR1 and CDR2 from the germline V gene are ENHRY and SYGVKD. Trimming took 2 bases from V and 6 from J, leaving 11 bases between them. The CDR3 DNA follows: TGTGCCATCAGTGAGCAGGGTTTGGCTCAGCCCCAGCATTTT. Translating gives CAISEQGLAQPQHF.

This clone has only one observation. CDR3 sequence: CASRRKGQGFNEQFF. The CDR3 DNA follows: TGTGCCAGCCGTCGAAAGGGGCAGGGGTTCAATGAGCAGTTCTTC. The chain employs TRBV27 and TRBJ2-1; tentatively, D is TRBD1 (6 bases). The CDR3 is made up of 15 amino acids. Germline CDR1 reads MNHEY; CDR2 reads SMNVEV (reference sequence). V was shortened by 8 bases and J by 6 bases, with 20 bases between the two germline ends.

The chain has TRBV4-1 and TRBJ2-1, with D maybe TRBD2 (6 bases). The germline gives CDR1 MGHRA, CDR2 YSYEKL. Trimming pared 0 bases from V and 1 base from J, leaving 10 bases between. CDR3 size: 16 residues. CDR3 region: CASSQEGGISYNEQFF. The CDR3 bases are TGCGCCAGCAGCCAAGAAGGCGGGATTTCCTACAATGAGCAGTTCTTC.

This chain joins TRBV3-1 (or the pseudogene TRBV3-2) and TRBJ2-7, with 14 nucleotides matching TRBD2. This CDR3 region has 15 residues. Trimming at V came to 4 bases and at J to 4 bases, leaving 3 bases not matched to a gene. Germline lookup yields CDR1 LGHDT and CDR2 YNNKEL (reference sequence). CDR3 sequence: CASSPGTSGRYEQYF. In DNA form, the CDR3 reads TGTGCCAGCAGCCCCGGGACTAGCGGGAGATACGAGCAGTACTTC.

V is TRBV24-1 and J is TRBJ1-4; 7 bases agree with TRBD1. The V gene end was trimmed by 4 bases and the J gene end by 1 base; junction bases not matched to a gene: 5. CDR1 is KGHDR and CDR2 is SFDVKD in the germline V gene. The CDR3 consists of 16 residues. Here the CDR3 DNA reads TGTGCCACCAGTGACCCCCGACAGGGAACTAATGAAAAACTGTTTTTT. It translates to CATSDPRQGTNEKLFF.

The CDR3, as DNA: TGTGCCAGCCACAGGGGCGTAACTGAAGCTTTCTTT. This sequence encodes CASHRGVTEAFF. The gene calls are TRBV19 and TRBJ1-1; 7 bases agree with TRBD1. The CDR3 is 12 residues long. V lost 9 bases, J lost 5 bases, and 6 bases stayed unmatched. Germline CDR1 is LNHDA and CDR2 is SQIVND (reference sequence).

The chain recombines TRBV19 with TRBJ1-5; 8 bases map to TRBD1. Germline-derived CDR1 and CDR2 are LNHDA and SQIVND (reference sequence). J was trimmed by 6 bases and V by 6 bases; bases with no gene match: 10. The CDR3 length is 15 residues. CDR3 residues: CASRKGTGSFQPQHF. The CDR3 coding sequence is TGTGCCAGTAGGAAGGGGACAGGCAGTTTTCAGCCCCAGCATTTT. The full variable domain, in which reference TRBV19 and TRBJ1-5 provide the parts outside the CDR3, is DGGITQSPKYLFRKEGQNVTLSCEQNLNHDAMYWYRQDPGQGLRLIYYSQIVNDFQKGDIAEGYSVSREKKESFPLTVTSAQKNPTAFYLCASRKGTGSFQPQHFGDGTRLSIL.

This clone showed up just once. The chain couples TRBV28 to TRBJ1-2; TRBD1 agrees at 11 bases. J was trimmed by 5 bases and V by 5 bases; bases with no gene match: 13. This CDR3 is built from 17 residues. Germline V lookup: CDR1 MDHEN, CDR2 SYDVKM. The CDR3 DNA reads TGTGCCAGCAGTATCCCTACCGGGACAGGGGGGAGTTATGGCTACACCTTC. Protein sequence: CASSIPTGTGGSYGYTF.

The chain combines TRBV2 with TRBJ1-4; D is unclear. The CDR3 loop spans 14 amino acids. The V end was cut by 5 bases, the J end by 4 bases, with 11 bases between. Germline V gene data show CDR1 as SNHLY and CDR2 as FYNNEI. Here the CDR3 DNA reads TGTGCCAGCAGTCCTCAGGCTCTTAATGAAAAACTGTTTTTT. It yields the protein CASSPQALNEKLFF.

The chain combines TRBV10-3 with TRBJ2-7, with TRBD2 matching over 12 bases. Germline CDR1 is ENHRY and CDR2 is SYGVKD. The length of the CDR3 is 15 residues. V was clipped by 5 bases and J by 1 base; unmatched bases: 3. In nucleotides, the CDR3 is TGTGCCATCAGTTGGACTAGCGGGGTTTCCTACGAGCAGTACTTC. It yields the protein CAISWTSGVSYEQYF.

The chain couples TRBV19 to TRBJ1-5, with a possible D match to TRBD1 (5 bases). Trimming shortened V by 6 bases and J by 7 bases, and 13 bases separated the two germline ends. Germline values: CDR1 LNHDA, CDR2 SQIVND (reference sequence). The CDR3 has 13 residues. The CDR3 reads CASRSVPGQPQHF. The CDR3 DNA reads as TGTGCCAGTAGAAGCGTCCCAGGGCAGCCCCAGCATTTT.